This TCR beta chain was observed in a study of T cells in Graves' hyperthyroidism and ophthalmopathy. Germline CDR1 PRHDT, CDR2 FYEKMQ (reference sequence). Germline trimming cut 5 bases from V and 2 bases from J; bases unmatched to any gene: 10. The CDR3 sequence is 17 residues long. Researchers amplified the TCR beta CDR3 regions from RNA transcripts. Researchers ran a first-round RT-PCR on the TCR CDR3 using the HTBI primer set. TCRdb analysed the multiplex PCR reads with MiXCR anew, one entry per CDR3 protein. The table has a few hundred thousand distinct CDR3 sequences, 12% to 15% seen once; the top ten hold 4% to 6.5%. This clonotype was seen a handful of times.

This chain joins TRBV13 and TRBJ1-4, with 8 nucleotides matching TRBD1. The receptor was derived from a woman under 30 with Graves' hyperthyroidism. Sequencing was carried out using blood. CDR3 coding DNA: TGTGCCAGCAGCCGAAACGGACAGGGAGCGACTAATGAAAAACTGTTTTTT. This sequence encodes CASSRNGQGATNEKLFF.